This TCR beta chain was obtained from a study of T cell responses to AZD1222 COVID-19 vaccine. Study-wide results and caveats: Repertoires were collected only later (after the peak T cell response had occurred). A mostly white British donor set with more females was recruited, and clonal diversity was possibly underestimated. Dominant at 160-218 and 743-854, vaccine-associated CD4 TCRs also spanned spike.

Comment on this clone: Its antigen is unknown. The identical CDR3 is also encoded by other nucleotide sequences in the sample.

Using immunoSEQ multiplex PCR, the repertoire was profiled, and TCRdb retains in-frame clones only, with some absent. The clone table shows about 140,000 clones, with the ten largest holding about 2.2%. The V gene lost 0 bases and the J gene lost 3 bases, with 5 bases spanning the gap. The germline gives CDR1 SGHAT, CDR2 FQNNGV. The CDR3 runs 13 residues. What was sequenced was peripheral blood. This receptor was identified in an adult in good health. The genes are TRBV11-2 and TRBJ1-1; TRBD1 might be the D (5 bases). Here the CDR3 DNA reads TGTGCCAGCAGCTTAGACAGGGACACTGAAGCTTTCTTT. Protein sequence: CASSLDRDTEAFF.